Listed below are T cell receptor beta chains from one sample, sequenced in a study of T-cell reconstitution after alpha-beta-depleted transplantation in children. TCRdb independently ran MiXCR on the PCR reads; one entry per CDR3 protein. This table holds roughly 120,000 distinct CDR3 sequences, 10% found once. The source was PBMCs, collected before TCRalphabeta/CD19-depleted stem cell transplant. These receptors were collected from a boy aged 2 to 10 with acute lymphoblastic leukemia, due to receive a stem cell transplant. CDR3s leave out the opening cysteine and the closing phenylalanine or tryptophan. Clone size appears in some rows only: once, few, many, or a class for an expanded clone.

V gene: TRBV5-1; clone size: few; J gene: TRBJ2-5; CDR3 protein: ASSSSGGTGETQY
V gene: TRBV19; clone size: .; J gene: TRBJ2-7; CDR3 protein: ASSVQGASSEQY
V gene: TRBV12-3/TRBV12-4; clone size: many; J gene: TRBJ2-1; CDR3 protein: ASSLLSGPYNEQF
V gene: TRBV5-6; clone size: .; J gene: TRBJ2-1; CDR3 protein: ASSLAGGLPEQF
V gene: TRBV7-7; clone size: .; J gene: TRBJ2-3; CDR3 protein: ASSNTGGGTDTQY
V gene: TRBV3-1; clone size: few; J gene: TRBJ2-3; CDR3 protein: ASSQYRGHIDTQY
V gene: TRBV11-2; clone size: few; J gene: TRBJ2-7; CDR3 protein: ASSLDRGSYEQY
V gene: TRBV29-1; clone size: few; J gene: TRBJ2-7; CDR3 protein: SVAKSRSYEQY
V gene: TRBV2; clone size: many; J gene: TRBJ2-5; CDR3 protein: ASSVGFRETQY
V gene: TRBV7-6; clone size: few; J gene: TRBJ1-6; CDR3 protein: ASSSDRGDNSPLH
V gene: TRBV5-1; clone size: many; J gene: TRBJ2-3; CDR3 protein: ASRSTGGRADTQY
V gene: TRBV7-2; clone size: few; J gene: TRBJ2-1; CDR3 protein: ASSLTGQWEQF
V gene: TRBV12-3/TRBV12-4; clone size: many; J gene: TRBJ2-2; CDR3 protein: ASSLSGELF
V gene: TRBV20-1; clone size: few; J gene: TRBJ1-1; CDR3 protein: SAREVWDSTEAF
V gene: TRBV4-2; clone size: few; J gene: TRBJ2-3; CDR3 protein: ASSQAETDTQY
V gene: TRBV5-1; clone size: few; J gene: TRBJ2-1; CDR3 protein: ASSSDRTWGNEQF
V gene: TRBV7-8; clone size: .; J gene: TRBJ1-4; CDR3 protein: ASSLAGPRGEKLF
V gene: TRBV6-5; clone size: many; J gene: TRBJ2-3; CDR3 protein: ASSRSRSPEDTQY
V gene: TRBV20-1; clone size: .; J gene: TRBJ1-2; CDR3 protein: SARSPKGIYGYT
V gene: TRBV9; clone size: .; J gene: TRBJ2-3; CDR3 protein: ASSAILQGASADTQY
V gene: TRBV12-3/TRBV12-4; clone size: medium-sized; J gene: TRBJ2-2; CDR3 protein: ASGTLNTGELF